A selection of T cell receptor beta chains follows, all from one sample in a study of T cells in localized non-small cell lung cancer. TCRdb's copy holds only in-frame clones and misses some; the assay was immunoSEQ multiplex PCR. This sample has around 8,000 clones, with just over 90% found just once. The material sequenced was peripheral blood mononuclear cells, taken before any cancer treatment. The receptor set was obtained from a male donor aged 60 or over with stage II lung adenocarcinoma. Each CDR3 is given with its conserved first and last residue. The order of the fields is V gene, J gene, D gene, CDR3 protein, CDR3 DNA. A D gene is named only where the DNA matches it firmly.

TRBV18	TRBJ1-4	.	CASSPAGLSEKLFF	TGTGCCAGCTCACCAGCGGGGTTGAGTGAAAAACTGTTTTTT
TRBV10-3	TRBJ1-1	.	CAISEVREAEAFF	TGTGCCATCAGTGAAGTCAGGGAGGCTGAAGCTTTCTTT
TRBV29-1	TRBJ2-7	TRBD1	CSVARDRGIGEQYF	TGCAGCGTCGCTAGGGACAGGGGGATAGGCGAGCAGTACTTC
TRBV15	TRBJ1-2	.	CATSRDRRDAAYGYTF	TGTGCCACCAGCAGAGATCGCAGGGATGCGGCCTATGGCTACACCTTC
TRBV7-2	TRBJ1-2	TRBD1	CASSGTGENGYTF	TGTGCCAGCAGCGGAACAGGGGAAAATGGCTACACCTTC
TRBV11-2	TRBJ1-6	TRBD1	CASSRTGGRYNSPLHF	TGTGCCAGCAGCCGAACAGGGGGAAGATATAATTCACCCCTCCACTTT
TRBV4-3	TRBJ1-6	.	CASRRGNSPLHF	TGCGCCAGCAGGCGAGGGAATTCACCCCTCCACTTT
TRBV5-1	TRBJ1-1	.	CASSLGGQTTEAFF	TGCGCCAGCAGCTTGGGAGGACAGACCACTGAAGCTTTCTTT
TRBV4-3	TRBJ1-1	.	CASSQDPEGTEAFF	TGCGCCAGCAGCCAAGACCCGGAAGGCACTGAAGCTTTCTTT
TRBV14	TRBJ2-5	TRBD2	CASSQVQLAGETQYF	TGTGCCAGCAGCCAAGTACAACTAGCGGGGGAGACCCAGTACTTC
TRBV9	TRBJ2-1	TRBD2	CASSVGTSGNNEQFF	TGTGCCAGCAGCGTCGGGACTAGCGGGAACAATGAGCAGTTCTTC
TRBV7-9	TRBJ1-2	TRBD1	CASSEGARGYGYTF	TGTGCCAGCAGCGAGGGGGCCCGGGGGTATGGCTACACCTTC
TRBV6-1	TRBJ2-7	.	CASSERYEQYF	TGTGCCAGCAGTGAGAGGTACGAGCAGTACTTC
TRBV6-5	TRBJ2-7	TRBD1	CASRRDRFSYEQYF	TGTGCCAGCAGGAGGGACAGGTTCTCCTACGAGCAGTACTTC
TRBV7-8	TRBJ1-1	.	CASSLAHRVNTEAFF	TGTGCCAGCAGCTTAGCGCACCGGGTGAACACTGAAGCTTTCTTT
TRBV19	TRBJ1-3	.	CASTLGSGNTIYF	TGTGCCAGTACACTGGGGTCTGGAAACACCATATATTTT
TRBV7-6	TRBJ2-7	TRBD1	CASSLSNRGRSYEQYF	TGTGCCAGCAGCTTAAGCAACAGGGGGCGTTCCTACGAGCAGTACTTC
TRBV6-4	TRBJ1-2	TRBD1	CASSRGQGAGGYTF	TGTGCCAGCAGTCGAGGACAGGGCGCCGGCGGCTACACCTTC
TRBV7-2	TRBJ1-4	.	CASSLGGANGEKLFF	TGTGCCAGCAGCTTAGGAGGGGCTAATGGTGAAAAACTGTTTTTT